This record looks at one T cell receptor beta chain sequence and its context. Its antigen remains unknown. This CDR3 spans 17 amino acids. V lost 3 bases and J lost 0, with 17 bases in between. Germline V lookup: CDR1 KGHSH, CDR2 LQKENI. These data are taken from a study of T cells in localized non-small cell lung cancer. Study results and caveats: Patients showing higher blood T cell density tended to see longer overall survival.

Clones were read by immunoSEQ multiplex PCR, and TCRdb kept only the in-frame ones, dropping some. The sample yields roughly 3,000 clones, 35% to 50% seen once. The sequences come from lung tumor tissue, collected before any cancer treatment. The sequence was collected from a male donor older than 55 with stage I lung adenocarcinoma. This chain links TRBV18 with TRBJ1-2, with a possible D match to TRBD1 (5 bases). The CDR3 DNA reads as TGTGCCAGCTCACCTGGGCAGGGTGATCGTGCTAACTATGGCTACACCTTC. Translation: CASSPGQGDRANYGYTF. The full variable domain, rest sourced from reference TRBV18 and TRBJ1-2, is NAGVMQNPRHLVRRRGQEARLRCSPMKGHSHVYWYRQLPEEGLKFMVYLQKENIIDESGMPKERFSAEFPKEGPSILRIQQVVRGDSAAYFCASSPGQGDRANYGYTFGSGTRLTVV.